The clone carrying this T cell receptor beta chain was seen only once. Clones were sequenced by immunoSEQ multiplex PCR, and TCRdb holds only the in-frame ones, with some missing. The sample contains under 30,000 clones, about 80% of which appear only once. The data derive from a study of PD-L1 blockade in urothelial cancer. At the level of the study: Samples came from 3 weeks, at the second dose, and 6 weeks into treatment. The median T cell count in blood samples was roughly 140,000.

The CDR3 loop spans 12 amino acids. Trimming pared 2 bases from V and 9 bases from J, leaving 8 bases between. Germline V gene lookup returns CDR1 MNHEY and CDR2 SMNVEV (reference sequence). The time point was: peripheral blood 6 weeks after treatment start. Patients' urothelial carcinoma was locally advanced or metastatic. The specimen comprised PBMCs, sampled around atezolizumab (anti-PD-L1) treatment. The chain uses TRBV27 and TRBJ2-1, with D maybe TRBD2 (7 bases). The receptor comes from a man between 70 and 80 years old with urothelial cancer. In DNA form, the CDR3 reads TGTGCCAGCAGTTTAGCGGGGGCTGAGCAGTTCTTC. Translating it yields CASSLAGAEQFF.